Listed below are T cell receptor beta chains from one sample, sequenced in a study of spatial heterogeneity in lung cancer. TCRdb re-analysed the 5' RACE reads in MiXCR, keeping a single row per CDR3 protein. The table includes approximately 8,800 distinct CDR3 sequences, around 5.4% detected once. Source: lung tumor tissue, taken at surgery. The receptors come from a male donor with early-stage non-small cell lung cancer. Both conserved end residues are part of each CDR3. A D gene is named only where the DNA matches it firmly. Size is omitted from some rows. Given values are once, few, many or a class for expanded clones.

clone_size,v_call,d_call,j_call,cdr3_aa,cdr3_nt
many,TRBV6-5,-,TRBJ1-1,CASSLLANTEAFF,TGTGCCAGCAGTTTACTAGCGAACACTGAAGCTTTCTTT
medium-sized,TRBV29-1,TRBD2,TRBJ2-2,CSAGLRGSTGELFF,TGCAGCGCAGGTCTGCGGGGGAGCACCGGGGAGCTGTTTTTT
-,TRBV9,-,TRBJ2-1,CASSVGPAGYNEQFF,TGTGCCAGCAGCGTAGGCCCAGCGGGTTACAATGAGCAGTTCTTC
medium-sized,TRBV20-1,TRBD2,TRBJ2-7,CSARVQLAPYEQYF,TGCAGTGCTAGAGTCCAACTAGCGCCCTACGAGCAGTACTTC
many,TRBV28,TRBD1,TRBJ2-7,CASETGRLWEQYF,TGTGCCAGCGAGACAGGGCGATTGTGGGAGCAGTACTTC
many,TRBV20-1,TRBD2,TRBJ2-5,CSGLAVQETQYF,TGCAGTGGCCTAGCGGTTCAAGAGACCCAGTACTTC
many,TRBV20-1,-,TRBJ2-5,CSARDWKVVKIETQYF,TGCAGTGCTAGAGATTGGAAGGTTGTTAAGATTGAGACCCAGTACTTC
many,TRBV5-1,-,TRBJ2-5,CASSFAGATSETQYF,TGCGCCAGCAGCTTTGCTGGGGCTACCTCGGAGACCCAGTACTTC
-,TRBV2,TRBD2,TRBJ2-4,CASSGGGNNIQYF,TGTGCCAGCAGTGGCGGGGGAAATAACATTCAGTACTTC
many,TRBV5-1,-,TRBJ2-5,CASSLGGVQTQYF,TGCGCCAGCAGCTTGGGCGGGGTACAGACCCAGTACTTC
medium-sized,TRBV12-3/TRBV12-4,-,TRBJ1-6,CASSFVQNNSPLHF,TGTGCCAGCAGTTTCGTACAGAATAATTCACCCCTCCACTTT
few,TRBV20-1,TRBD1,TRBJ1-5,CSATDRESNQPQHF,TGCAGTGCTACCGACAGGGAAAGCAATCAGCCCCAGCATTTT
many,TRBV7-9,-,TRBJ1-6,CASSPLGSPLHF,TGTGCCAGCAGCCCCCTTGGATCACCCCTCCACTTT
many,TRBV12-3/TRBV12-4,-,TRBJ1-4,CASTFEAHGGLGEKLFF,TGTGCCAGCACCTTTGAGGCCCACGGGGGGTTGGGCGAAAAACTGTTTTTT
many,TRBV18,-,TRBJ1-1,CASSPTVDTEAFF,TGTGCCAGCTCACCTACAGTTGACACTGAAGCTTTCTTT
many,TRBV12-3/TRBV12-4,-,TRBJ1-5,CASSFPRQPQHF,TGTGCCAGCAGTTTCCCGAGGCAGCCCCAGCATTTT
many,TRBV20-1,-,TRBJ1-2,CSPDSYGYTF,TGCAGTCCCGACAGCTATGGCTACACCTTC
many,TRBV18,-,TRBJ1-2,CASSHSSGAEGYTF,TGTGCCAGCTCACACTCGAGCGGGGCGGAGGGCTACACCTTC
many,TRBV29-1,TRBD2,TRBJ2-7,CSVEDGTSGLYEQYF,TGCAGCGTTGAAGATGGGACTAGCGGCCTCTACGAGCAGTACTTC
medium-sized,TRBV6-5,-,TRBJ1-3,CASSGGTDRSGNTIYF,TGTGCCAGCAGTGGGGGGACTGACCGCTCTGGAAACACCATATATTTT
once,TRBV6-5,-,TRBJ1-2,CASSSKGGYGYTF,TGTGCCAGCAGTTCGAAAGGGGGCTATGGCTACACCTTC
large,TRBV12-3/TRBV12-4,-,TRBJ1-5,CASSADRNQPQHF,TGTGCCAGCAGTGCCGACAGGAATCAGCCCCAGCATTTT
many,TRBV6-5,-,TRBJ2-3,CASSLGDFSTDTQYF,TGTGCCAGCAGCTTGGGGGACTTTAGCACAGATACGCAGTATTTT
few,TRBV7-3,-,TRBJ2-7,CASSLSPGLTYEQYF,TGTGCCAGCAGCTTAAGTCCGGGACTGACCTACGAGCAGTACTTC
many,TRBV9,-,TRBJ2-5,CASSVRGQETQYF,TGTGCCAGCAGCGTACGGGGCCAAGAGACCCAGTACTTC
few,TRBV11-3,-,TRBJ2-1,CASSRGAPYNEQFF,TGTGCCAGCAGCCGAGGAGCGCCGTACAATGAGCAGTTCTTC
many,TRBV20-1,-,TRBJ1-1,CSAQTPKGETEAFF,TGCAGTGCTCAGACGCCCAAAGGAGAGACTGAAGCTTTCTTT
few,TRBV25-1,-,TRBJ2-1,CASSEKGYNEQFF,TGTGCCAGCAGTGAAAAGGGGTACAATGAGCAGTTCTTC
many,TRBV12-3/TRBV12-4,-,TRBJ2-3,CASSFERGDTQYF,TGTGCCAGCAGTTTCGAGCGAGGAGATACGCAGTATTTT
medium-sized,TRBV5-5,TRBD2,TRBJ2-7,CASSTGLAYSYEQYF,TGTGCCAGCAGCACGGGACTAGCATACTCCTACGAGCAGTACTTC
many,TRBV5-4,TRBD1,TRBJ2-7,CASSPGTGVYEQYF,TGTGCCAGCAGCCCAGGGACAGGGGTCTACGAGCAGTACTTC
few,TRBV7-2,-,TRBJ1-1,CASSLVWNLNTEAFF,TGTGCCAGCAGCTTAGTGTGGAACTTGAACACTGAAGCTTTCTTT
medium-sized,TRBV5-1,-,TRBJ2-5,CASSFDQGQETQYF,TGCGCCAGCAGCTTTGACCAGGGACAAGAGACCCAGTACTTC
many,TRBV14,-,TRBJ2-3,CASSQADWSTDTQYF,TGTGCCAGCAGCCAAGCAGATTGGTCCACAGATACGCAGTATTTT
many,TRBV5-1,-,TRBJ1-1,CASSLALNTEAFF,TGCGCCAGCAGCTTGGCCTTGAACACTGAAGCTTTCTTT
many,TRBV29-1,-,TRBJ1-1,CSVELDMNTEAFF,TGCAGCGTTGAACTGGACATGAACACTGAAGCTTTCTTT
-,TRBV18,-,TRBJ1-2,CASDFQGTGGYTF,TGTGCCAGCGATTTTCAGGGGACGGGCGGCTACACCTTC
medium-sized,TRBV6-2/TRBV6-3,-,TRBJ2-5,CASGRITRGETQYF,TGTGCCAGCGGTCGGATTACGAGAGGCGAGACCCAGTACTTC
medium-sized,TRBV19,-,TRBJ1-2,CASSLPSVGYTF,TGTGCCAGTAGTCTCCCGTCCGTCGGCTACACCTTC
many,TRBV20-1,TRBD2,TRBJ2-1,CSASPLAGGSYNEQFF,TGCAGTGCTAGTCCCCTAGCGGGAGGGTCCTACAATGAGCAGTTCTTC
many,TRBV6-5,TRBD2,TRBJ2-7,CASSFHSGRVYEQYF,TGTGCCAGCAGCTTTCATAGCGGGAGAGTCTACGAGCAGTACTTC
many,TRBV5-1,TRBD1,TRBJ2-7,CASRDGQGGEQYF,TGCGCCAGCAGGGACGGACAGGGGGGCGAGCAGTACTTC
many,TRBV6-5,-,TRBJ1-2,CASSLDGSHGYTF,TGTGCCAGCAGTCTGGACGGATCCCATGGCTACACCTTC
many,TRBV20-1,-,TRBJ1-6,CSAREGGVDSPLHF,TGCAGTGCTAGAGAGGGGGGGGTAGATTCACCCCTCCACTTT
medium-sized,TRBV20-1,-,TRBJ1-5,CSARSSPGWLDQPQHF,TGCAGTGCTAGGTCCTCACCGGGCTGGTTAGATCAGCCCCAGCATTTT
many,TRBV12-3/TRBV12-4,-,TRBJ1-1,CASSFTTGGGTEAFF,TGTGCCAGCAGCTTCACGACGGGAGGAGGAACTGAAGCTTTCTTT
-,TRBV7-2,-,TRBJ1-5,CASSGDRNQPQHF,TGTGCCAGCAGCGGCGACAGGAATCAGCCCCAGCATTTT
many,TRBV7-3,-,TRBJ2-5,CASSLGNQETQYF,TGTGCCAGCAGCTTAGGGAACCAAGAGACCCAGTACTTC
many,TRBV2,-,TRBJ1-1,CASIEVGVDTEAFF,TGTGCCAGCATTGAAGTGGGGGTGGACACTGAAGCTTTCTTT
few,TRBV20-1,-,TRBJ1-4,CSARRDSTNEKLFF,TGCAGTGCTAGAAGGGATTCAACTAATGAAAAACTGTTTTTT